The 16 T cell receptor beta chains reported below all come from one sample, sequenced in a study of cytomegalovirus exposure and HLA in healthy donors. 13 Jbeta primers and 60 Vbeta primers were used for the PCR. The protocol was immunoSEQ multiplex PCR, while the TCRdb copy is restricted to in-frame clones and leaves out a portion. The sample records approximately 82,000 clones, about a tenth being singletons. Sequencing was performed on PBMCs. Receptors originate from a man aged 55 to 70 in good health and CMV-seropositive.

This clone was picked up a small number of times. The J gene is TRBJ1-1, the V gene TRBV28, with D possibly being TRBD1 (5 bases). The germline CDR1 and CDR2 sequences are MDHEN and SYDVKM. This CDR3 spans 13 amino acids. Trimming left V 6 bases short and J 2 bases short, with 10 bases between. CDR3 nucleotide sequence: TGTGCCAGCAGGGGACTACTTAACACTGAAGCTTTCTTT. Its translation is CASRGLLNTEAFF.

There are a few counts of this clone. The chain employs TRBV19 and TRBJ1-5; 8 bases match TRBD1. The CDR3 spans 15 residues. V dropped 0 bases and J dropped 5; count of bases not matched to a gene: 3. Germline CDR1 LNHDA, CDR2 SQIVND (reference sequence). Here the CDR3 reads CASSIDQGAHQPQHF. In nucleotides, the CDR3 is TGTGCCAGTAGTATAGATCAGGGGGCCCATCAGCCCCAGCATTTT.

The sample holds a few counts of this clone. The rearrangement links TRBV7-9 to TRBJ2-7; the D is unclear. Trimming removed 0 bases from V and 4 bases from J, with 7 bases in between. Germline values: CDR1 SEHNR, CDR2 FQNEAQ (reference sequence). There are 13 residues in the CDR3. The CDR3 is CASSLANEYEQYF. CDR3 bases: TGTGCCAGCAGCTTAGCGAACGAGTACGAGCAGTACTTC.

This clone appeared a few times. The CDR3, as DNA: TGCGCCAGCAGCCCGCAGACAGAGAACACTGAAGCTTTCTTT. This encodes CASSPQTENTEAFF. The chain carries TRBV5-1 and TRBJ1-1, with D possibly matching TRBD1 (5 bases). The CDR3 totals 14 residues. CDR1 and CDR2 from the germline V gene are SGHRS and YFSETQ. Trimming removed 4 bases at V and 1 base at J, with 11 bases between.

This clone showed up just a few times. This rearrangement joins TRBV15 to TRBJ2-1, with D perhaps matching TRBD2 (5 bases). Germline V gene sequence: CDR1 LNHNV, CDR2 YYDKDF (reference sequence). V was clipped by 1 base and J by 0 bases, with 7 bases between them. The CDR3 has 15 amino acids. CDR3 sequence reads: CATSRASGSYNEQFF. CDR3 DNA sequence: TGTGCCACCAGCAGAGCCAGCGGCTCCTACAATGAGCAGTTCTTC.

In nucleotides, the CDR3 is TGCAGCGTGCCCCGGACAGGGATGAACACTGAAGCTTTCTTT. Its protein product is CSVPRTGMNTEAFF. The chain is built from TRBV29-1 and TRBJ1-1; TRBD1 agrees at 8 bases. Trimming cost V 6 bases and J 0 bases; bases outside gene matches: 6. CDR1 SQVTM and CDR2 ANQGSEA come from the germline V gene. The length of the CDR3 is 14 residues.

This clone has only a few counts. CDR3 sequence (DNA): TGTGCCAGCAGCGAAAGCGGGAGAAGTAACGAGCAGTACTTC. Translation: CASSESGRSNEQYF. The V and J genes are TRBV9 and TRBJ2-7, with 8 positions matching TRBD2. This CDR3 spans 14 amino acids. V shed 3 bases and J 5 bases; nucleotides not matched to a gene: 7. CDR1 is SGDLS and CDR2 is YYNGEE in the germline V gene.

V usage is TRBV29-1 and J usage is TRBJ2-3; possibly TRBD2 for D (6 bases). The CDR3 runs 13 residues. Germline CDR1 and CDR2: SQVTM and ANQGSEA. CDR3 region: CRAEGGFSDTQYF. Here the CDR3 DNA reads TGCAGGGCAGAGGGAGGATTTTCAGATACGCAGTATTTT.

The CDR3 region has the DNA TGTGCCAGCAGCGTAGCTCCGGCTAGCGAGGGGCGTACCTACGAGCAGTACTTC. Amino acids: CASSVAPASEGRTYEQYF. The rearrangement joins TRBV9 to TRBJ2-7; a weak D match, TRBD2 (6 bases). V lost 0 bases, J lost 2 bases, and 21 bases lay in between. The CDR3 contains 18 residues. Germline V CDR1 and CDR2: SGDLS, YYNGEE. The variable domain in full, with the rest retrieved from reference TRBV9 and TRBJ2-7, is DSGVTQTPKHLITATGQRVTLRCSPRSGDLSVYWYQQSLDQGLQFLIQYYNGEERAKGNILERFSAQQFPDLHSELNLSSLELGDSALYFCASSVAPASEGRTYEQYFGPGTRLTVT.

The CDR3: CASSQRTGQETQYF. CDR3 bases: TGTGCCAGCAGCCAAAGGACAGGTCAAGAGACCCAGTACTTC. The V gene is TRBV7-6, the J gene TRBJ2-5, with TRBD1 matching over 7 bases. With 5 bases clipped from V and 2 bases from J, the junction kept 5 bases outside the gene matches. Germline V gene data show CDR1 as SGHVS and CDR2 as FNYEAQ. CDR3 size: 14 residues.

In its sample, this clone was seen a few times. Mismatch with germline at one junction end may stem from a read error. The chain recombines TRBV14 with TRBJ1-2; D unclear. Germline CDR1 reads SGHDN; CDR2 reads FVKESK. CDR3 length: 15 amino acids. CDR3 in DNA: TGTGCCAGCAGCCAAGATCTCGGAGGGAACTACGGCTACACCTTC. As protein: CASSQDLGGNYGYTF.

This clone was counted a few times. This sequence joins TRBV9 and TRBJ2-5, with D possibly matching TRBD1 (7 bases). CDR1 and CDR2 from the germline V gene are SGDLS and YYNGEE. The germline V and J ends were trimmed by 6 bases and 1 base, with 22 bases remaining between them. CDR3 length equals 17 residues. The DNA for the CDR3 is TGTGCCAGCACCTCGGGTAGGCAGGGGGGCTTCCAAGAGACCCAGTACTTC. Protein: CASTSGRQGGFQETQYF.

Only a few counts were recorded for this clone. V is TRBV28 and J is TRBJ1-5; D may be TRBD1 (5 bases). V lost 3 bases and J lost 1, with 13 bases in between. The CDR3 is 16 residues long. The germline V gene encodes CDR1 MDHEN and CDR2 SYDVKM. CDR3 nucleotide sequence: TGTGCCAGCAGTTTTGGGGCCGGCCAAAGCAATCAGCCCCAGCATTTT. Translated: CASSFGAGQSNQPQHF.

The chain employs TRBV30 and TRBJ1-3; 7 positions agree with TRBD1. Germline V gene data show CDR1 as GTSNPN and CDR2 as SVGIG (reference sequence). V lost 4 bases to trimming and J lost 2 bases; unmatched junction nucleotides: 8. This CDR3 is 15 amino acids long. For the CDR3, the DNA is TGTGCCTGGACGACCCTCGACAGGGCTGGAAACACCATATATTTT. Protein: CAWTTLDRAGNTIYF.

The rearrangement links TRBV30 to TRBJ2-1; 11 bases line up with TRBD1. The J segment lost 6 bases and the V segment lost 4 bases, leaving 5 bases of the junction unmatched. CDR3 length: 14 residues. Germline CDR1 is GTSNPN and CDR2 is SVGIG (reference sequence). The CDR3, as DNA: TGTGCCTGGACCCGGGACAGGGGGATCAATGAGCAGTTCTTC. This codes for CAWTRDRGINEQFF. Drawing the rest from reference TRBV30 and TRBJ2-1, the complete variable domain is SQTIHQWPATLVQPVGSPLSLECTVEGTSNPNLYWYRQAAGRGLQLLFYSVGIGQISSEVPQNLSASRPQDRQFILSSKKLLLSDSGFYLCAWTRDRGINEQFFGPGTRLTVL.

The chain joins TRBV2 to TRBJ1-1; 9 bases are shared with TRBD1. The J segment lost 1 base and the V segment lost 5 bases, leaving 8 bases of the junction unmatched. The CDR3 consists of 16 residues. Germline V gene lookup returns CDR1 SNHLY and CDR2 FYNNEI. The CDR3 reads CASSPGTGKGNTEAFF. DNA of the CDR3: TGTGCCAGCAGTCCCGGGACAGGGAAGGGGAACACTGAAGCTTTCTTT.